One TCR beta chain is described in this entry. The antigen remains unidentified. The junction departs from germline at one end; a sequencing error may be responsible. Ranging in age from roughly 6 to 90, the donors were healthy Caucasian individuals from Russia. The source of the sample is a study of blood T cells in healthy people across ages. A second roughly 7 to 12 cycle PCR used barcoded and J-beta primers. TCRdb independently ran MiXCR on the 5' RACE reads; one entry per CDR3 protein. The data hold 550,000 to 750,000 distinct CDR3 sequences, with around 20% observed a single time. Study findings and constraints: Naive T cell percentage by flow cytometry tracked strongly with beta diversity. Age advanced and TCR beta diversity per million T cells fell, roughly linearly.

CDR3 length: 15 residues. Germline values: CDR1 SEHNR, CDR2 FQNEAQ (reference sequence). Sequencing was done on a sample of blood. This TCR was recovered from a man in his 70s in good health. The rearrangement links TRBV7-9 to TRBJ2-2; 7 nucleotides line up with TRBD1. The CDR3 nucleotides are TGTGCCAGCAGCCGGGACAGAACGAACGCCGGGGAGCTGTTTTTT. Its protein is CASSRDRTNAGELFF.